This TCR beta chain originates from a study of shared clonotypes between healthy human individuals. Comment on this clone: Its target is unknown.

As defined, naive CD8 cells were CD45RO-negative and positively selected for CCR7, with terminally differentiated effector memory CD45RA+ cells excluded. Assay used: immunoSEQ multiplex PCR; TCRdb lists only in-frame clones, some missing. The sample has about 2.2 million clones, around 93% seen once. Findings and caveats of the study: The diversity represented, both genetic and in exposure history, was limited by few donors.

V lost 8 bases to trimming and J lost 0 bases, with 13 bases between them. This CDR3 has 14 amino acids. From germline, CDR1 is ENHRY and CDR2 SYGVKD. The genes are TRBV10-3 and TRBJ2-5; TRBD2 might be the D (6 bases). This clonotype originated in a man younger than 35 in good health. Some clones in this sample may be carry-over from other donors' samples. Sequences were obtained from naive CD8+ T cells from PBMCs. This chain's CDR3 is CAIQGSGNQETQYF. In nucleotides, the CDR3 is TGTGCCATCCAAGGTAGCGGCAACCAAGAGACCCAGTACTTC.